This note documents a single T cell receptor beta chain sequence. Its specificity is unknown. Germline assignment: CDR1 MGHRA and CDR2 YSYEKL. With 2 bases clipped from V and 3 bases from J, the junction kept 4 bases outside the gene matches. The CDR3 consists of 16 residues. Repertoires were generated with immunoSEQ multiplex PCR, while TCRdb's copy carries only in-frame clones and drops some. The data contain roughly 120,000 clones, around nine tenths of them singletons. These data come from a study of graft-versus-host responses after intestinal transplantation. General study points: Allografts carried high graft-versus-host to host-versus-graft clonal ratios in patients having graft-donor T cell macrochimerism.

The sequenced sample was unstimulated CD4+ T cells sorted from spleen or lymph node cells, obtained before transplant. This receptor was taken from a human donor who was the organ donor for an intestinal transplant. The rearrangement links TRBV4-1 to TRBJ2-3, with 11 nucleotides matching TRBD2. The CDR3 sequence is CASSQQTSGTTDTQYF. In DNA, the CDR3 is TGCGCCAGCAGCCAACAGACTAGCGGGACAACAGATACGCAGTATTTT.